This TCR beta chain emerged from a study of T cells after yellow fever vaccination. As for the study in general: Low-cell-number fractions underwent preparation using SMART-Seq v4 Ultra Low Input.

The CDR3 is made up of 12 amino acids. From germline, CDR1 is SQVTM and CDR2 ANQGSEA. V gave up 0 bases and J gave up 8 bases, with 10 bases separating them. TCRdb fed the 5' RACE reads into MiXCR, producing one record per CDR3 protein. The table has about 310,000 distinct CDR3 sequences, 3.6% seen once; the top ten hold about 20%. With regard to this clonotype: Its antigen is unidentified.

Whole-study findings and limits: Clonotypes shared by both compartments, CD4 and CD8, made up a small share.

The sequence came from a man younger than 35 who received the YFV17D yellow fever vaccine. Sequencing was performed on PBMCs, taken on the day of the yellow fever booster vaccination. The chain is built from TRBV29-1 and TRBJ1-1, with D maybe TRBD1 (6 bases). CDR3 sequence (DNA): TGCAGCGTTGAAGAGAACAGGGAGGAAGCTTTCTTT. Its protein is CSVEENREEAFF.